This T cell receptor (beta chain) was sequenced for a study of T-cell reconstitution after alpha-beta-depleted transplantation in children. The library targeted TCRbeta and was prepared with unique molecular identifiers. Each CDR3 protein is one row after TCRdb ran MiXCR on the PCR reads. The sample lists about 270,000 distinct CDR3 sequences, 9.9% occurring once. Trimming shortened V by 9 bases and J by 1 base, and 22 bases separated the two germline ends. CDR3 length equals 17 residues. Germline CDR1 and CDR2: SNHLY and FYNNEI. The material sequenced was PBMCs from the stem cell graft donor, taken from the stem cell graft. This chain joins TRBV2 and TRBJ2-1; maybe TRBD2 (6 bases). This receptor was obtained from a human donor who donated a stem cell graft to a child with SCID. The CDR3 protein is CASYLPNGGRSYNEQFF. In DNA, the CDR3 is TGTGCCAGTTACCTTCCCAACGGAGGGCGGTCCTACAATGAGCAGTTCTTC.